This T cell receptor beta chain was identified in a study of Tregs in tolerant kidney transplant recipients. Profiled with immunoSEQ multiplex PCR; TCRdb holds only in-frame clones, not every one. Of about 120,000 clones in the sample, 92% are singletons; the top ten hold approximately 0.59%. Trimming cost V 5 bases and J 2 bases; bases outside gene matches: 8. The germline gives CDR1 SEHNR, CDR2 FQNEAQ (reference sequence). The CDR3 is 16 residues long. CD4+CD25+CD127- Tregs, CD4+CD25- non-Tregs, CD4 and CD8 cells were sorted. V is TRBV7-9 and J is TRBJ2-7; 11 bases are shared with TRBD2. The receptor was derived from a human donor in good health. Sequences were obtained from CD4+ T cells from blood. CDR3 DNA sequence: TGTGCCAGCAGCCTGTTAGCGGGAGGGGACGCCTACGAGCAGTACTTC. Protein: CASSLLAGGDAYEQYF.